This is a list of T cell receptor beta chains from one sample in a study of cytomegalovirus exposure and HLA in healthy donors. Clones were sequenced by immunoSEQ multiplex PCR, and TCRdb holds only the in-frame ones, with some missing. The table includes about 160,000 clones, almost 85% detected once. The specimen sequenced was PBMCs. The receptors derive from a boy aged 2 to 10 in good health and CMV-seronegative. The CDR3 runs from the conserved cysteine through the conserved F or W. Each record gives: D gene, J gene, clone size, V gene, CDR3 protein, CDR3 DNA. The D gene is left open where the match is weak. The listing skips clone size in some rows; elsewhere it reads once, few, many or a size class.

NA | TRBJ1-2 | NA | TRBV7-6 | CASSSSRTAHNYGYTF | TGTGCCAGCAGCTCCTCGAGGACAGCTCATAACTATGGCTACACCTTC
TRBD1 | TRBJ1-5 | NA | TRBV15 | CATSRRQGSHQPQHF | TGTGCCACCAGCAGACGACAGGGAAGTCATCAGCCCCAGCATTTT
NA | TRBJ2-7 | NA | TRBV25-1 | CASSNQGYEQYF | TGTGCCAGCAGTAATCAGGGCTACGAGCAGTACTTC
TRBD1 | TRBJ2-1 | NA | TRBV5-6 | CASSTGTGENNEQFF | TGTGCCAGCAGCACCGGGACAGGGGAGAACAATGAGCAGTTCTTC
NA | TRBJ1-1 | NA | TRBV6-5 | CASSRGDGTEAFF | TGTGCCAGCAGTCGGGGAGACGGCACTGAAGCTTTCTTT
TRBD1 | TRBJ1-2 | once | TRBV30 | CAWSTTGGADGYTF | TGTGCCTGGAGTACGACAGGGGGCGCGGATGGCTACACCTTC
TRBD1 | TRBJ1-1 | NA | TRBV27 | CASSPGGEAFF | TGTGCCAGCAGTCCAGGGGGGGAAGCTTTCTTT
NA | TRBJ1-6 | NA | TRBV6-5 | CASSSLIRNSPLHF | TGTGCCAGCAGTTCCCTTATTCGTAATTCACCCCTCCACTTT
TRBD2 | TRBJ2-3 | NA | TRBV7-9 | CASSFGPGGADTQYF | TGTGCCAGCAGCTTTGGTCCCGGGGGGGCAGATACGCAGTATTTT
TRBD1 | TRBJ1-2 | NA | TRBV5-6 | CASSPWDSRLYGYTF | TGTGCCAGCAGTCCTTGGGACAGTCGTCTATATGGCTACACCTTC
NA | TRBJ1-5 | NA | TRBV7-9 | CASSYGPGGGQPQHF | TGTGCCAGCAGCTATGGACCGGGGGGCGGTCAGCCCCAGCATTTT
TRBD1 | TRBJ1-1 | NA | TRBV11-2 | CASSLVRGPTEAFF | TGTGCCAGCAGCTTAGTCAGGGGGCCCACTGAAGCTTTCTTT
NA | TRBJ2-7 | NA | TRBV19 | CASSDGGSSYEQYF | TGTGCCAGTAGTGACGGGGGAAGCTCCTACGAGCAGTACTTC
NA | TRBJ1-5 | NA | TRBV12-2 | CASRLPGFDQPQHF | TGTGCAAGTCGCCTCCCCGGGTTCGATCAGCCCCAGCATTTT
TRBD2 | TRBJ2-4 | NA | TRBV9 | CASSVSGGKNIQYF | TGTGCCAGCAGCGTCTCGGGGGGAAAAAACATTCAGTACTTC
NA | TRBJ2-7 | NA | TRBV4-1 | CASSLFDFYEQYF | TGCGCCAGCAGCCTATTCGACTTCTACGAGCAGTACTTC
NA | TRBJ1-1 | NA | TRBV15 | CATSIGGEAFF | TGTGCCACCAGCATCGGGGGGGAAGCTTTCTTT
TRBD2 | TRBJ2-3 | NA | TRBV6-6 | CASSKLAGVWTDTQYF | TGTGCCAGCAGTAAACTAGCGGGAGTATGGACAGATACGCAGTATTTT
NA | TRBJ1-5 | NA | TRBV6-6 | CASSLDRNQPQHF | TGTGCCAGCAGTTTGGACAGAAATCAGCCCCAGCATTTT
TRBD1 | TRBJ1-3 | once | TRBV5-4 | CASSSWDRGGNTIYF | TGTGCCAGCAGCTCCTGGGACAGGGGGGGAAACACCATATATTTT
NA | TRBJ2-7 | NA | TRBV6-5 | CASSYSEGREQYF | TGTGCCAGCAGTTACTCGGAGGGGCGCGAGCAGTACTTC
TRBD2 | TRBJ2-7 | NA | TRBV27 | CASKSGSTTYEQYF | TGTGCCAGCAAAAGCGGGAGCACTACCTACGAGCAGTACTTC
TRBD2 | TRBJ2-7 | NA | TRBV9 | CASSVDLAGSYEQYF | TGTGCCAGCAGCGTAGACCTAGCGGGTTCCTACGAGCAGTACTTC
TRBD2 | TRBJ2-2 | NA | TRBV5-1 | CASSLGGRGTGELFF | TGCGCCAGCAGCTTGGGCGGGAGAGGAACCGGGGAGCTGTTTTTT
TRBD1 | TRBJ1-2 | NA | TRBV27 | CASSAGQGGFYGYTF | TGTGCCAGCAGTGCGGGACAGGGCGGATTCTATGGCTACACCTTC
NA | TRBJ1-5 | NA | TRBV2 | CASKQEIALNQPQHF | TGTGCCAGCAAACAAGAGATAGCTCTCAATCAGCCCCAGCATTTT
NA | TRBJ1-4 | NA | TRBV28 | CASSLLAGLGLTNEKLFF | TGTGCCAGCAGTTTATTAGCGGGCCTGGGGTTAACTAATGAAAAACTGTTTTTT
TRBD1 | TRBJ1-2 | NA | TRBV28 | CASTTGGVGYTF | TGTGCCAGCACGACAGGGGGCGTTGGCTACACCTTC
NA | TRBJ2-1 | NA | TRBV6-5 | CASTGTLGEQFF | TGTGCCAGCACCGGGACACTGGGTGAGCAGTTCTTC
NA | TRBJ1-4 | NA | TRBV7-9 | CASSFSRGKDEKLFF | TGTGCCAGCAGCTTCAGTCGGGGGAAGGACGAAAAACTGTTTTTT
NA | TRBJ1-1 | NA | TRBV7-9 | CASSLGGAQETEAFF | TGTGCCAGCAGCTTAGGCGGGGCACAGGAGACTGAAGCTTTCTTT